The entry that follows covers one TCR beta chain sequence. Its antigen is undetermined. Measured with immunoSEQ multiplex PCR; TCRdb has only the in-frame clones, and not every one. Of some 41,000 clones listed, 65% to 85% are singletons. The data were obtained in a study of STAT5B mutations in CD4+ large granular lymphocyte leukemia. Study-level points and caveats: Compared with healthy controls (2/35), patient top clones favored TRBV06 (8/27). Patient CD4-sorted repertoires stayed more clonal than healthy ones after leukemic-clone removal.

The V gene lost 3 bases and the J gene lost 2 bases, with 19 bases spanning the gap. Germline-derived CDR1 and CDR2 are MDHEN and SYDVKM. This CDR3 comprises 17 residues. The sequencing sample was made of CD4+ T cells from blood buffy coats. The TCR sequence derives from a human donor in good health. The V gene is TRBV28, the J gene TRBJ1-2; tentative D call: TRBD1 (5 bases). CDR3 protein: CASSLPGGGDVNYGYTF. The CDR3, as DNA: TGTGCCAGCAGTTTGCCGGGCGGGGGGGATGTGAACTATGGCTACACCTTC.